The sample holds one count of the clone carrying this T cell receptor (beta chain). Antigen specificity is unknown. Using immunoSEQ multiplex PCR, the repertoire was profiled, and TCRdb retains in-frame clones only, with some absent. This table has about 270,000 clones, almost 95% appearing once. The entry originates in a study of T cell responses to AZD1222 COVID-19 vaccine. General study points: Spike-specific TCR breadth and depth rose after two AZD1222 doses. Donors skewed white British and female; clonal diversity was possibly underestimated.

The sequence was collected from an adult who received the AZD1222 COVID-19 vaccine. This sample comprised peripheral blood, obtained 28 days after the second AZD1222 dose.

The CDR3 DNA is TGTGCCAGCAGCTTAGAGATGAACACTGAAGCTTTCTTT. This encodes CASSLEMNTEAFF. This chain connects TRBV7-6 to TRBJ1-1, with no clear D. The CDR3 consists of 13 residues. CDR1 is SGHVS and CDR2 is FNYEAQ in the germline V gene. V lost 1 base and J 0 bases, leaving 3 bases between the germline ends.